What follows are 23 T cell receptor beta chains derived from one specimen sequenced in a study of cytomegalovirus exposure and HLA in healthy donors (dated by TCRdb to between 2016 and 2019). The method behind the library was the immunoSEQ multiplex PCR assay. For the multiplex PCR, a mixture combining 60 forward primers for TCR Vbeta segments and 13 reverse primers for TCR Jbeta segments was used. Held by TCRdb, this immuneACCESS table contains in-frame sequences only and omits some clones. Under half of the omission traces to an unresolved V gene where checked; the cause of the rest is unknown. This sample gives 100,000 to 150,000 clones in total; 76% of them show up just once. Just under 2% of the sample lies in the top ten. Sequenced material: PBMCs. These receptors all stem from a man aged 45-60 years in good health and CMV-seronegative.

The chain carries TRBV2 and TRBJ2-3; 10 nucleotides match TRBD2. Germline V gives CDR1 SNHLY, CDR2 FYNNEI. The V gene end was trimmed by 8 bases and the J gene end by 5 bases; junction bases not matched to a gene: 7. This CDR3 is 14 amino acids long. The CDR3 DNA reads TGTGCCAGCCTCAGCGGGGGGGCCGGAGATACGCAGTATTTT. Protein sequence: CASLSGGAGDTQYF. The full variable domain, rest sourced from reference TRBV2 and TRBJ2-3, is EPEVTQTPSHQVTQMGQEVILRCVPISNHLYFYWYRQILGQKVEFLVSFYNNEISEKSEIFDDQFSVERPDGSNFTLKIRSTKLEDSAMYFCASLSGGAGDTQYFGPGTRLTVL.

The chain uses TRBV6-1 and TRBJ1-2; 10 bases fit TRBD1. The CDR3 spans 14 residues. CDR1 and CDR2 from the germline V gene are MNHNS and SASEGT. V was pared by 4 bases and J by 3 bases, with 2 bases of the junction left unmatched. The CDR3 is CASSADRGDYGYTF. Here the CDR3 DNA reads TGTGCCAGCAGTGCGGACAGGGGGGACTATGGCTACACCTTC.

This chain links TRBV11-2 with TRBJ2-1; 7 bases fit TRBD1. The CDR3 has 16 amino acids. V was pared by 1 base and J by 12 bases, with 15 bases of the junction left unmatched. Germline CDR1 is SGHAT and CDR2 is FQNNGV. The CDR3 DNA reads as TGTGCCAGCAGCTTAGCGCCCTTGGGACAGTTGGATTGGCAGTTCTTC. Protein: CASSLAPLGQLDWQFF.

This clone has more than one count but fewer than ten. The chain uses TRBV18 and TRBJ1-2, with D possibly being TRBD1 (5 bases). The CDR3 consists of 12 residues. V was clipped by 6 bases and J by 10 bases, with 15 bases between them. Germline V CDR1 and CDR2: KGHSH, LQKENI. The CDR3 nucleotides are TGTGCCAGCTCCCAAGCCAGGGTTGACTACACCTTC. This sequence encodes CASSQARVDYTF.

This rearrangement joins TRBV2 to TRBJ1-5; possible D gene TRBD1, 5 bases. Germline CDR1 is SNHLY and CDR2 is FYNNEI. V was pared by 7 bases and J by 1 base, with 17 bases between. This CDR3 comprises 16 residues. The CDR3 is CASTAGGSGSNQPQHF. CDR3 sequence (DNA): TGTGCCAGCACCGCGGGGGGAAGCGGGAGCAATCAGCCCCAGCATTTT.

A single count supports this clone. The chain links TRBV7-2 to TRBJ2-1; no clear D gene. This CDR3 is built from 13 residues. V was trimmed by 4 bases and J by 9 bases, leaving 13 bases between them. From germline, CDR1 is SGHTA and CDR2 FQGNSA. The CDR3 sequence: CASSSPVRSEQFF. In DNA, the CDR3 is TGTGCCAGCAGCTCCCCCGTGAGGTCTGAGCAGTTCTTC. Supplemented by reference TRBV7-2 and TRBJ2-1, the full variable domain reads GAGVSQSPSNKVTEKGKDVELRCDPISGHTALYWYRQSLGQGLEFLIYFQGNSAPDKSGLPSDRFSAERTGGSVSTLTIQRTQQEDSAVYLCASSSPVRSEQFFGPGTRLTVL.

The chain is built from TRBV30 and TRBJ1-2, with TRBD1 matching over 8 bases. This CDR3 has 13 amino acids. With V trimmed by 0 bases and J by 4 bases, 1 base remained unmatched. Germline V gene lookup returns CDR1 GTSNPN and CDR2 SVGIG (reference sequence). CDR3 amino acids: CAWSVGTGYGYTF. The CDR3 DNA is TGTGCCTGGAGTGTTGGGACAGGCTATGGCTACACCTTC.

Comment on this clone: One end of the junction is discordant with germline, which a read error may explain. The gene calls are TRBV7-9 and TRBJ1-3, with a possible D match to TRBD1 (6 bases). The CDR3 runs 15 residues. The germline V gene has CDR1 SEHNR and CDR2 FQNEAQ (reference sequence). CDR3 nucleotide sequence: TGTTCCAGCAGCCCCCGGGACAACTCTGGAAACACCATATATTTT. Amino acids: CSSSPRDNSGNTIYF. Looking up the rest from reference TRBV7-9 and TRBJ1-3 gives the full variable domain: DTGVSQNPRHKITKRGQNVTFRCDPISEHNRLYWYRQTLGQGPEFLTYFQNEAQLEKSRLLSDRFSAERPKGSFSTLEIQRTEQGDSAMYLCSSSPRDNSGNTIYFGEGSWLTVV.

This clone came up once. The V gene is TRBV2, the J gene TRBJ1-2; D is perhaps TRBD1 (5 bases). Trimming took 4 bases from V and 8 from J, leaving 14 bases between them. This CDR3 is 13 amino acids long. In germline, CDR1 is SNHLY, CDR2 FYNNEI. The DNA of the CDR3 is TGTGCCAGCAGTGGTGAGGCCTGGGGCGGCTACACCTTC. Translated: CASSGEAWGGYTF.

J is TRBJ2-2 and V is TRBV7-2; 7 nucleotides line up with TRBD2. This CDR3 contains 14 residues. Germline CDR1 and CDR2: SGHTA and FQGNSA. V lost 7 bases and J lost 7; bases outside the gene matches: 9. In nucleotides, the CDR3 is TGTGCCAGCACCTATGGGGACTACCACGGGGAGCTGTTTTTT. It is translated as CASTYGDYHGELFF.

The V and J genes are TRBV6-1 and TRBJ2-5; D remains unclear. The CDR3 length is 13 residues. Trimming removed 10 bases from V and 1 base from J, with 13 bases in between. Germline V gives CDR1 MNHNS, CDR2 SASEGT. The CDR3 region is CAILGAAQETQYF. The DNA for the CDR3 is TGTGCCATCCTGGGCGCTGCCCAAGAGACCCAGTACTTC.

The chain joins TRBV4-1 to TRBJ2-2, with TRBD1 as a possible D gene (5 bases). The CDR3 extends over 15 amino acids. The V end was cut by 1 base, the J end by 4 bases, with 10 bases between. Germline V gene lookup returns CDR1 MGHRA and CDR2 YSYEKL. The CDR3 nucleotides read TGCGCCAGCAGCCAAGCAGGGCCGGGCACCGGGGAGCTGTTTTTT. Translated: CASSQAGPGTGELFF.

The rearrangement uses TRBV10-3 and TRBJ1-4; 8 bases align to TRBD1. The length of the CDR3 is 17 residues. CDR1 and CDR2 (germline): ENHRY, SYGVKD. J gave up 3 bases and V 2 bases, and 8 bases lay outside the gene matches. The CDR3 coding sequence is TGTGCCATCAGTGAGCTACCACAGGGGGGGCCTAATGAAAAACTGTTTTTT. Translated: CAISELPQGGPNEKLFF.

The chain is built from TRBV5-1 and TRBJ2-2; the match to TRBD1 covers 8 bases. The germline CDR1 and CDR2 sequences are SGHRS and YFSETQ. The CDR3 runs to 16 residues. The V and J ends lost 0 bases and 6 bases, in that order; junction bases with no gene match: 7. The CDR3 here is CASSLGAGGRSGELFF. The CDR3 DNA reads as TGCGCCAGCAGCTTGGGTGCAGGGGGCAGGTCCGGGGAGCTGTTTTTT.

This clone was found a few times. The CDR3 here is CASILNADNSPLHF. The CDR3, as DNA: TGTGCCAGCATATTGAACGCAGATAATTCACCCCTCCACTTT. V usage is TRBV6-1 and J usage is TRBJ1-6; D uncertain. V was cut by 7 bases and J by 5 bases, with 12 bases left in between. Germline V gene data show CDR1 as MNHNS and CDR2 as SASEGT. This CDR3 contains 14 residues.

The genes are TRBV19 and TRBJ1-5, with TRBD1 matching 8 bases. The CDR3 has 14 amino acids. V was pared by 8 bases and J by 1 base, with 4 bases of the junction left unmatched. Germline CDR1 reads LNHDA; CDR2 reads SQIVND (reference sequence). The CDR3 nucleotides read TGTGCCAGTTTTGACAGGGGAAGCAATCAGCCCCAGCATTTT. Translating gives CASFDRGSNQPQHF.

This clone came up once. This chain links TRBV5-1 with TRBJ2-1; 14 nucleotides line up with TRBD2. The germline V gene encodes CDR1 SGHRS and CDR2 YFSETQ. Unmatched junction bases numbered 3, after V lost 2 bases and J lost 8 bases. The CDR3 is 15 amino acids. In DNA, the CDR3 is TGCGCCAGCAGCTTCGGACTAGCGGGGGGATATGAGCAGTTCTTC. Protein product: CASSFGLAGGYEQFF.

V gene TRBV4-3 combines with J gene TRBJ1-4; TRBD1 is a possible D gene (6 bases). The CDR3 is 19 residues long. Germline values: CDR1 LGHNA, CDR2 YSLEER. V was cut by 0 bases and J by 0 bases, with 17 bases left in between. CDR3 region: CASSQEWPGEGATNEKLFF. In nucleotides, the CDR3 is TGCGCCAGCAGCCAAGAATGGCCAGGGGAGGGGGCAACTAATGAAAAACTGTTTTTT.

CDR3 nucleotide sequence: TGCGCCAGCAGCGGGGGGGCCAACACCGGGGAGCTGTTTTTT. Its protein product is CASSGGANTGELFF. V usage is TRBV10-1 and J usage is TRBJ2-2, with 8 bases fitting TRBD2. This CDR3 comprises 14 residues. Looked up from germline, CDR1 is WNHNN and CDR2 is SYGVQD (reference sequence). V shed 6 bases and J 2 bases; nucleotides not matched to a gene: 2.

This chain links TRBV5-4 with TRBJ1-4; 9 nucleotides match TRBD1. The CDR3 covers 16 residues. CDR1 is SGHNT, CDR2 YYREEE, per germline (reference sequence). The ends lost 4 bases at V and 5 bases at J; junction bases unmatched: 9. CDR3 sequence: CASSQQDGTGNEKLFF. DNA for the CDR3: TGTGCCAGCAGCCAACAAGACGGGACAGGGAATGAAAAACTGTTTTTT.

About this clone: This same CDR3 is encoded by further DNA sequences in the sample. The chain couples TRBV15 to TRBJ1-1; D unresolved. The length of the CDR3 is 13 residues. Trimming shortened V by 1 base and J by 1 base, and 4 bases separated the two germline ends. The germline V gene encodes CDR1 LNHNV and CDR2 YYDKDF (reference sequence). CDR3 bases: TGTGCCACCAGCAGAGGGAGGAACACTGAAGCTTTCTTT. It encodes CATSRGRNTEAFF.

To note about this clone: The same CDR3 also results from other DNA sequences found in this sample. The V call is TRBV2, the J call TRBJ1-3; no clear D. Germline V gene lookup returns CDR1 SNHLY and CDR2 FYNNEI. The CDR3 is 16 amino acids. V lost 6 bases and J 0 bases, leaving 15 bases between the germline ends. The DNA for the CDR3 is TGTGCCAGCAGGCCCGGGATGGCCAGCTCTGGAAACACCATATATTTT. Translating gives CASRPGMASSGNTIYF.

The chain uses TRBV5-4 and TRBJ2-5; 9 positions agree with TRBD2. The V gene end was trimmed by 0 bases and the J gene end by 5 bases; junction bases not matched to a gene: 5. Germline V gene data show CDR1 as SGHNT and CDR2 as YYREEE (reference sequence). This CDR3 region has 15 residues. The CDR3 DNA reads as TGTGCCAGCAGCTTGGCTAGCGGGGAGTCGGAGACCCAGTACTTC. It specifies CASSLASGESETQYF.